This paragraph covers one T cell receptor (beta chain) sequence. Its antigen is not known. The sample originates from a study of T cell responses to AZD1222 COVID-19 vaccine. General observations from the study: Females made up more of the donors, who were largely white British, and clonal diversity may have come out too low. Researchers took repertoire samples only after the peak T cell response had come.

Measured with immunoSEQ multiplex PCR; TCRdb has only the in-frame clones, and not every one. The sample yields about 110,000 clones, 90% to 95% seen once. The V and J ends lost 0 bases and 0 bases respectively, with 10 bases between them. The CDR3 is 16 residues long. CDR1 SGHKS and CDR2 YYEKEE come from the germline V gene (reference sequence). The sequence was collected from an adult in good health. Specimen: peripheral blood, collected on day 0 of AZD1222 vaccination. The V and J genes are TRBV5-5 and TRBJ2-1; tentatively, D is TRBD1 or TRBD2 (5 bases each). The CDR3 DNA reads as TGTGCCAGCAGCTTGGCGAGGGGTGGCTCCTACAATGAGCAGTTCTTC. As protein: CASSLARGGSYNEQFF.